This T cell receptor beta chain was captured by sequencing in a study of blood T cell repertoires in COVID-19. Study context: Both acute and convalescent COVID-19 samples were obtained from the United States, Italy and Spain.

J lost 9 bases, V lost 4 bases, and 11 bases had no gene match. The CDR3 is 16 amino acids. Germline lookup yields CDR1 KGHDR and CDR2 SFDVKD. In the original analysis: Amplification from reference gene primers served as the basis for estimated nucleated cell counts. The method was immunoSEQ multiplex PCR; TCRdb's version includes in-frame clones alone and lacks a portion of them. That table gives V, J and clone size, and the DNA gave D and trimming. The sample holds fewer than 500,000 clones, around nine tenths seen once. The rearrangement joins TRBV24-1 to TRBJ2-1, with 10 bases lining up with TRBD1. This TCR derives from a woman under 40 with acute COVID-19. Material: PBMCs or T cells enriched from blood (not recorded which). The CDR3 region is CATSDAGQGKRSEQFF. The CDR3 DNA follows: TGTGCCACCAGTGACGCGGGACAGGGGAAGCGCAGTGAGCAGTTCTTC.